The 11 T cell receptor beta chains in this list originate from one sample, sequenced in a study of blood T cell repertoires in COVID-19. Using immunoSEQ multiplex PCR, the repertoire was profiled, and TCRdb retains in-frame clones only, with some absent. The sample has hundreds of thousands of clones, over 85% seen once; the top ten hold roughly 2.5%. Sequenced: PBMCs or T cells enriched from blood (not recorded which). Source of these receptors: a man aged 55 to 70 who had recovered from COVID-19.

The V gene is TRBV3-1 (or the pseudogene TRBV3-2), the J gene TRBJ1-2; 7 nucleotides agree with TRBD1. Germline loops: CDR1 LGHDT, CDR2 YNNKEL (reference sequence). V dropped 4 bases and J dropped 6; count of bases not matched to a gene: 8. The length of the CDR3 is 14 residues. CDR3 amino acids: CASSPTGEGNGYTF. DNA of the CDR3: TGTGCCAGCAGCCCAACAGGGGAAGGAAATGGCTACACCTTC.

This chain joins TRBV5-5 and TRBJ2-2; the D gene is possibly TRBD1 (7 bases). Germline loops: CDR1 SGHKS, CDR2 YYEKEE (reference sequence). CDR3 length: 18 amino acids. Trimming removed 7 bases from V and 1 base from J, with 23 bases in between. The CDR3 region has the DNA TGTGCCAGCGCGGGGTTCAACCCGGGACAGTTGAACACCGGGGAGCTGTTTTTT. The encoded protein is CASAGFNPGQLNTGELFF. The complete variable domain, with remaining parts taken from reference TRBV5-5 and TRBJ2-2, reads DAGVTQSPTHLIKTRGQQVTLRCSPISGHKSVSWYQQVLGQGPQFIFQYYEKEERGRGNFPDRFSARQFPNYSSELNVNALLLGDSALYLCASAGFNPGQLNTGELFFGEGSRLTVL.

CDR3 DNA sequence: TGTGCCAGCAGCCGACTAGCAACCAACCCGCTCCAAGAGACCCAGTACTTC. This encodes CASSRLATNPLQETQYF. This chain uses TRBV13 with TRBJ2-5; 7 bases map to TRBD2. V was clipped by 5 bases and J by 1 base; unmatched bases: 13. This CDR3 is 17 amino acids long. CDR1 and CDR2 from the germline V gene are PRHDT and FYEKMQ (reference sequence).

The chain is built from TRBV11-3 and TRBJ2-3; the match to TRBD2 covers 11 bases. With 5 bases clipped from V and 5 bases from J, the junction kept 9 bases outside the gene matches. Looked up from germline, CDR1 is SGHNT and CDR2 is YENEEA. CDR3 length: 16 residues. The CDR3 spells CASSRGTSGFLDTQYF. The CDR3, as DNA: TGTGCCAGCAGCCGGGGGACTAGCGGTTTCCTAGATACGCAGTATTTT.

The chain couples TRBV20-1 to TRBJ2-1; TRBD2 is a possible D gene (5 bases). Germline-derived CDR1 and CDR2 are DFQATT and SNEGSKA (reference sequence). V was shortened by 5 bases and J by 3 bases, with 5 bases between the two germline ends. The CDR3 is 11 amino acids. CDR3 nucleotide sequence: TGCAGTGCTGGACTCTACAATGAGCAGTTCTTC. The encoded protein is CSAGLYNEQFF.

V and J are TRBV5-1 and TRBJ1-2, with 9 bases lining up with TRBD1. Germline loops: CDR1 SGHRS, CDR2 YFSETQ. Trimming took 7 bases from V and 4 from J; bases not matched to a gene: 11. The CDR3 consists of 15 residues. The CDR3 is CASCAGTGNCYGYTF. In DNA, the CDR3 is TGCGCCAGCTGTGCCGGGACAGGGAATTGCTATGGCTACACCTTC.

V gene TRBV5-1 combines with J gene TRBJ2-2, with a weak D call TRBD1 (5 bases). The V gene lost 0 bases and the J gene lost 0 bases, with 21 bases spanning the gap. Germline V gene lookup returns CDR1 SGHRS and CDR2 YFSETQ. CDR3 length: 20 residues. As DNA, the CDR3 is TGCGCCAGCAGCTTGGCCCCGACAGTGCCACCTTCCGCGAACACCGGGGAGCTGTTTTTT. Translation: CASSLAPTVPPSANTGELFF.

DNA for the CDR3: TGTGCCAGCAGCCAAGGGACAGGGGTAAATTCACCCCTCCACTTT. This codes for CASSQGTGVNSPLHF. The V and J genes are TRBV3-1 (or the pseudogene TRBV3-2) and TRBJ1-6; TRBD1 matches 9 bases. The CDR3 covers 15 residues. Germline CDR1 is LGHDT and CDR2 is YNNKEL (reference sequence). V was pared by 1 base and J by 7 bases, with 2 bases of the junction left unmatched.

This clone showed up just once. V and J are TRBV23-1 and TRBJ1-1; 8 bases map to TRBD1. TRBV23-1 is flagged as an ORF with uncertain function. The length of the CDR3 is 15 residues. V lost 4 bases, J lost 1 base, and 5 bases stayed unmatched. The CDR3 here is CASSPRTGSNTEAFF. CDR3 in DNA: TGCGCCAGCAGTCCCCGGACAGGGTCGAACACTGAAGCTTTCTTT.

The CDR3 reads CASSQVSGTSREQYF. As DNA, the CDR3 is TGCGCCAGCAGCCAAGTGTCCGGGACTAGTCGGGAGCAGTACTTC. V usage is TRBV4-1 and J usage is TRBJ2-7; 8 nucleotides line up with TRBD2. The V segment lost 1 base and the J segment 7 bases; nucleotides outside the gene matches: 9. Germline V gives CDR1 MGHRA, CDR2 YSYEKL. The CDR3 has 15 residues.

The rearrangement links TRBV4-1 to TRBJ1-5, with 7 bases fitting TRBD1. CDR3 length equals 15 residues. Trimming took 1 base from V and 0 from J; bases not matched to a gene: 0. Germline V gene lookup returns CDR1 MGHRA and CDR2 YSYEKL. The CDR3 protein is CASSQGQGSNQPQHF. The CDR3 DNA is TGCGCCAGCAGCCAAGGACAGGGTAGCAATCAGCCCCAGCATTTT.